The clone carrying this T cell receptor (beta chain) turned up a few times. Criteria for exclusion of patients were uncontrolled infection, other autoimmune disease, pregnancy or lactation. For the diagnoses, clinical symptoms, serum thyroxine and TRAb, thyroid ultrasound and orbital computed tomography were used. There were TCR beta CDR3 regions amplified from RNA transcripts. HTBI primers drove first-round RT-PCR of the TCR CDR3. In TCRdb, the multiplex PCR reads were re-called with MiXCR into one record per CDR3 protein. The sample includes some 490,000 distinct CDR3 sequences, roughly 23% of them seen just once. Trimming removed 7 bases from V and 4 bases from J; junction bases left unmatched: 8. Germline values: CDR1 MDHEN, CDR2 SYDVKM. The CDR3 runs 14 residues. The data originate from a study of T cells in Graves' hyperthyroidism and ophthalmopathy. Turning to the study itself: Peripheral blood was taken when the disease was first diagnosed, before any treatment began.

This clonotype originated in an older woman with Graves' ophthalmopathy. The chain combines TRBV28 with TRBJ1-2; 8 positions agree with TRBD1. Source material: blood. Here the CDR3 DNA reads TGTGCCAGCACCGCCCAGGGGGCAATCTATGGCTACACCTTC. Protein product: CASTAQGAIYGYTF.